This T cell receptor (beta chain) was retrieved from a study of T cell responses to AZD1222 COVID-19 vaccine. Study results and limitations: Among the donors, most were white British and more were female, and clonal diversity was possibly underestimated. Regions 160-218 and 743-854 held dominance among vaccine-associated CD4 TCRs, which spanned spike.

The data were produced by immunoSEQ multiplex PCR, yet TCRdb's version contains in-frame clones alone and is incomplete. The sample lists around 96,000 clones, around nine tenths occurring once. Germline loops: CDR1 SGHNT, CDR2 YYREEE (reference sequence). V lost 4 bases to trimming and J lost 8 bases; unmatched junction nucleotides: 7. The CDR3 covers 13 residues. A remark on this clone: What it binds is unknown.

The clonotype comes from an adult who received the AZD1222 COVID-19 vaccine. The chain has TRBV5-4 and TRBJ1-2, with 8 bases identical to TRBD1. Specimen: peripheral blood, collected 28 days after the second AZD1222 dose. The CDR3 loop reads CASSRDRGGGYTF. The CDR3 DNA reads TGTGCCAGCAGCCGCGACAGGGGCGGCGGCTACACCTTC.